The entry that follows covers one TCR beta chain sequence. The protocol was immunoSEQ multiplex PCR, while the TCRdb copy is restricted to in-frame clones and leaves out a portion. The sample includes about 250,000 clones, about 86% of them seen just once. The data derive from a study of blood T cell repertoires in COVID-19. This TCR was recovered from a man at least 80 years old with acute or convalescent COVID-19. Input material: peripheral blood.

CDR3 nucleotide sequence: TGTGCCAGCAGCACCCGGACAGGGGATGGCGAAAAACTGTTTTTT. Translation gives CASSTRTGDGEKLFF. This chain joins TRBV7-8 and TRBJ1-4; 9 positions match TRBD1. V lost 5 bases and J lost 8; bases outside the gene matches: 9. Per the germline V gene, CDR1 is SGHVS and CDR2 is FQNEAQ. The CDR3 is 15 residues long.